Sequencing of this T cell receptor (beta chain) was carried out in a study of T cell responses to AZD1222 COVID-19 vaccine. Broader study findings: The study found vaccine-associated CD4 TCRs spanning spike, dominant at 160-218 and 743-854. It should be noted that donors were predominantly white British and more often female, and clonal diversity was possibly underestimated.

Clones were read by immunoSEQ multiplex PCR, and TCRdb kept only the in-frame ones, dropping some. The repertoire holds 70,000 to 85,000 clones, with roughly four fifths as singletons. The V gene lost 5 bases and the J gene lost 4 bases, with 5 bases spanning the gap. The CDR3 spans 11 residues. Details on this clone: As yet, its antigen is unknown.

The chain joins TRBV12-3 or TRBV12-4 to TRBJ1-1, with TRBD1 as a possible D gene (5 bases). Sample: peripheral blood, taken on day 0 of AZD1222 vaccination. This TCR was sampled from an adult in good health. CDR3: CASSQGTEAFF. The CDR3 DNA reads TGTGCCAGCAGTCAGGGCACTGAAGCTTTCTTT.